These 18 T cell receptor beta chains were sequenced from one sample in a study of OX40 agonist ivuxolimab in advanced cancers. Sequencing was performed with immunoSEQ multiplex PCR; in TCRdb, only in-frame clones are kept and a portion is missing. The sample carries over 80,000 clones, about 94% recorded once. The sample in question was CD4+ or CD8+ T cells sorted from blood, obtained in a trial of the OX40 agonist ivuxolimab. The receptor set was obtained from an adult with an advanced solid tumor such as melanoma, head and neck, liver or kidney cancer.

This chain links TRBV7-9 with TRBJ1-2, with D hard to call. Germline-derived CDR1 and CDR2 are SEHNR and FQNEAQ (reference sequence). The CDR3 extends over 17 amino acids. Trimming cost V 4 bases and J 4 bases, with 22 bases left between them. The CDR3 coding sequence is TGTGCCAGCAGCTCCGGTTTTTTAGTTGAACAGACCTATGGCTACACCTTC. Its translation: CASSSGFLVEQTYGYTF.

This rearrangement joins TRBV5-1 to TRBJ1-2; no definite D call. V lost 3 bases and J 3 bases, leaving 12 bases between the germline ends. The CDR3 covers 14 residues. The germline V gene encodes CDR1 SGHRS and CDR2 YFSETQ. The DNA of the CDR3 is TGCGCCAGCAGCTCCGAAGGGTTCGACTATGGCTACACCTTC. Amino acids: CASSSEGFDYGYTF.

The chain joins TRBV11-3 to TRBJ2-4; 10 bases agree with TRBD1. Unmatched junction bases numbered 2, after V lost 5 bases and J lost 7 bases. In germline, CDR1 is SGHNT, CDR2 YENEEA. The CDR3 totals 13 residues. The CDR3 DNA reads TGTGCCAGCAGCACGGGACAGGGGAACATTCAGTACTTC. It is translated as CASSTGQGNIQYF.

The table lists this clone with a count of one. In DNA, the CDR3 is TGTGCCAGCAGTTACACTAGCGGGGGGAGGGGTGAGCAGTTCTTC. Amino acid sequence: CASSYTSGGRGEQFF. This chain connects TRBV6-6 to TRBJ2-1; TRBD2 aligns across 12 bases. Unmatched junction bases numbered 5, after V lost 2 bases and J lost 9 bases. This CDR3 spans 15 amino acids. The germline V gene encodes CDR1 MNHNY and CDR2 SVGAGI (reference sequence).

V is TRBV5-1 and J is TRBJ1-4; D is unresolved. V was trimmed by 4 bases and J by 3 bases, leaving 16 bases between them. Germline CDR1 SGHRS, CDR2 YFSETQ. The CDR3 consists of 16 residues. CDR3 sequence reads: CASSPDGLMANEKLFF. The CDR3 nucleotides read TGCGCCAGCAGCCCCGACGGACTCATGGCTAATGAAAAACTGTTTTTT. Full variable domain (remainder filled in from reference TRBV5-1 and TRBJ1-4): KAGVTQTPRYLIKTRGQQVTLSCSPISGHRSVSWYQQTPGQGLQFLFEYFSETQRNKGNFPGRFSGRQFSNSRSEMNVSTLELGDSALYLCASSPDGLMANEKLFFGSGTQLSVL.

This clone was picked up one time. V and J are TRBV27 and TRBJ2-7; no clear D. From germline, CDR1 is MNHEY and CDR2 SMNVEV (reference sequence). The germline V and J ends were trimmed by 6 bases and 3 bases, with 12 bases remaining between them. The CDR3 covers 13 residues. DNA for the CDR3: TGTGCCAGCAGCCGGGCTTGGGGCTACGAGCAGTACTTC. Translation gives CASSRAWGYEQYF.

J is TRBJ1-1 and V is TRBV19, with a tentative D call TRBD1 (6 bases). The V gene lost 4 bases and the J gene lost 7 bases, with 13 bases spanning the gap. CDR1 and CDR2 (germline): LNHDA, SQIVND (reference sequence). The CDR3 contains 13 residues. The CDR3 coding sequence is TGTGCCAGTAGTAACACAGGGTCGGTTGAAGCTTTCTTT. Its protein is CASSNTGSVEAFF.

V and J are TRBV19 and TRBJ1-2; weak D call: TRBD1 (5 bases). Looked up from germline, CDR1 is LNHDA and CDR2 is SQIVND (reference sequence). CDR3 length: 12 amino acids. Trimming removed 6 bases from V and 4 bases from J, with 9 bases in between. This CDR3 is CASRDNLYGYTF. The CDR3 DNA reads TGTGCCAGTAGGGACAACCTCTATGGCTACACCTTC. The full variable domain, rest sourced from reference TRBV19 and TRBJ1-2, is DGGITQSPKYLFRKEGQNVTLSCEQNLNHDAMYWYRQDPGQGLRLIYYSQIVNDFQKGDIAEGYSVSREKKESFPLTVTSAQKNPTAFYLCASRDNLYGYTFGSGTRLTVV.

CDR3 residues: CASSNLGVAGAASYEQYF. DNA of the CDR3: TGTGCCAGCAGCAACCTTGGGGTAGCGGGGGCGGCTTCCTACGAGCAGTACTTC. This chain links TRBV11-3 with TRBJ2-7; 9 bases map to TRBD2. The germline CDR1 and CDR2 sequences are SGHNT and YENEEA. The CDR3 sequence is 18 residues long. Germline trimming cut 5 bases from V and 1 base from J; bases unmatched to any gene: 15.

The chain has TRBV7-2 and TRBJ2-7; no clear D. The ends were cut back, 5 bases at V and 2 bases at J, with 7 bases in the middle. The CDR3 length is 12 residues. CDR1 is SGHTA and CDR2 is FQGNSA in the germline V gene. The CDR3 coding sequence is TGTGCCAGCAGCCACCAGCCCTACGAGCAGTACTTC. As protein: CASSHQPYEQYF.

The V call is TRBV28, the J call TRBJ2-4; D gene ambiguous. Deletions cut 5 bases from V and 0 bases from J, with 8 bases between. The CDR3 is 14 amino acids. Germline lookup yields CDR1 MDHEN and CDR2 SYDVKM. This chain's CDR3 is CASSPVAAKNIQYF. The CDR3 region has the DNA TGTGCCAGCAGTCCCGTGGCAGCCAAAAACATTCAGTACTTC.

The V gene is TRBV6-1, the J gene TRBJ2-3; 10 nucleotides agree with TRBD2. Losses at the gene ends were 1 base for V and 7 bases for J; bases not matched to a gene: 11. Germline V lookup: CDR1 MNHNS, CDR2 SASEGT. The CDR3 totals 17 residues. The CDR3: CASSEVQLAGRLNTQYF. The CDR3 DNA sequence: TGTGCCAGCAGTGAAGTCCAACTAGCGGGAAGGTTAAATACGCAGTATTTT.

The V and J genes are TRBV7-6 and TRBJ1-5, with a tentative D call TRBD1 (5 bases). The germline V gene has CDR1 SGHVS and CDR2 FNYEAQ. The CDR3 covers 18 residues. Trimming removed 6 bases from V and 0 bases from J, with 21 bases in between. The CDR3 DNA reads TGTGCCAGCAGTCTCGGGACCAGGGACGCTTATAGCAATCAGCCCCAGCATTTT. Translation gives CASSLGTRDAYSNQPQHF.

This sequence joins TRBV6-4 and TRBJ2-6, with no clear D. Trimming removed 7 bases at V and 0 bases at J, with 7 bases between. This CDR3 is built from 14 residues. Germline assignment: CDR1 MRHNA and CDR2 SNTAGT. This CDR3 is CASMPFSGANVLTF. The CDR3 coding sequence is TGTGCCAGCATGCCTTTCTCTGGGGCCAACGTCCTGACTTTC.

V usage is TRBV7-9 and J usage is TRBJ2-7; TRBD1 or TRBD2 may be the D gene (5 bases each). Germline V lookup: CDR1 SEHNR, CDR2 FQNEAQ (reference sequence). The CDR3 length is 17 residues. V gave up 3 bases and J gave up 3 bases, with 21 bases separating them. CDR3 in DNA: TGTGCCAGCAGCTTCTCCGGGGCAACTATTTTTTACTACGAGCAGTACTTC. Translated, it gives CASSFSGATIFYYEQYF.

The CDR3 sequence is CASSFQGPGELFF. The CDR3 DNA is TGTGCCAGCAGCTTTCAGGGACCCGGGGAGCTGTTTTTT. The V gene is TRBV11-2, the J gene TRBJ2-2; the D call may be TRBD1 or TRBD2 (5 bases each). The CDR3 length is 13 residues. Germline loops: CDR1 SGHAT, CDR2 FQNNGV. Trimming stripped 3 bases from V and 6 bases from J, with 8 bases between.

The chain combines TRBV6-6 with TRBJ1-1, with a weak D call TRBD1 (6 bases). The CDR3 contains 13 residues. Trimming removed 6 bases at V and 3 bases at J, with 11 bases between. Germline loops: CDR1 MNHNY, CDR2 SVGAGI (reference sequence). CDR3 amino acids: CASREGGDTEAFF. Here the CDR3 DNA reads TGTGCCAGCAGAGAGGGGGGTGACACTGAAGCTTTCTTT.

V gene TRBV30 combines with J gene TRBJ2-5; 9 bases line up with TRBD2. The V gene end was trimmed by 3 bases and the J gene end by 5 bases; junction bases not matched to a gene: 16. The length of the CDR3 is 17 residues. Germline V CDR1 and CDR2: GTSNPN, SVGIG (reference sequence). The CDR3 DNA reads TGTGCCTGGAGCGCAAGATTGTCAGCGGGAGGACAGGAGACCCAGTACTTC. Amino acids: CAWSARLSAGGQETQYF.